The rows below give T cell receptor beta chains drawn from one sample of a study of cytomegalovirus exposure and HLA in healthy donors. TCRdb's table, derived via immunoSEQ multiplex PCR, lists solely in-frame clones and lacks some. The sample yields hundreds of thousands of clones, 82% seen once. Sequenced sample: PBMCs. These receptor sequences come from a man in his forties in good health and CMV-seropositive. Both conserved end residues are part of each CDR3. D genes are given only for firm matches. Clone size is not always given. Where it is, it says once, few, many or a class for expanded clones.

v_gene,len,d_gene,abundance,j_gene,CDR3aa,CDR3nt
TRBV30,16,NA,NA,TRBJ2-3,CAWSSRQVDFTDTQYF,TGTGCCTGGAGCTCGAGACAAGTGGACTTCACAGATACGCAGTATTTT
TRBV25-1,15,TRBD2,few,TRBJ2-1,CASSRSGSRYNEQFF,TGTGCCAGCAGTCGAAGCGGGAGTAGGTACAATGAGCAGTTCTTC
TRBV27,14,TRBD1,NA,TRBJ1-2,CASSNSGTGAGYTF,TGTGCCAGCAGCAATAGTGGGACAGGGGCTGGCTACACCTTC
TRBV4-1,15,TRBD2,NA,TRBJ2-2,CASSSGLANTGELFF,TGCGCCAGCAGCTCGGGACTAGCGAACACCGGGGAGCTGTTTTTT
TRBV11-2,15,NA,NA,TRBJ2-1,CASSLGGSHHNEQFF,TGTGCCAGCAGCTTAGGAGGGTCCCACCACAATGAGCAGTTCTTC
TRBV7-2,13,NA,few,TRBJ1-1,CASSGQGYTEAFF,TGTGCCAGCAGCGGGCAGGGGTACACTGAAGCTTTCTTT
TRBV5-6,16,TRBD2,NA,TRBJ2-1,CASTYGTSGIYNEQFF,TGTGCCAGCACCTACGGGACTAGCGGGATCTACAATGAGCAGTTCTTC
TRBV5-1,16,TRBD2,NA,TRBJ2-1,CASSLALAGGQGEQFF,TGCGCCAGCAGCTTGGCGTTAGCGGGAGGGCAAGGTGAGCAGTTCTTC
TRBV4-1,15,NA,NA,TRBJ1-2,CASSQDPGRGDGYTF,TGCGCCAGCAGCCAAGATCCCGGCAGGGGTGACGGCTACACCTTC
TRBV5-1,14,NA,NA,TRBJ2-1,CASSLVPGYNEQFF,TGCGCCAGCAGCTTGGTTCCAGGGTACAATGAGCAGTTCTTC
TRBV27,15,TRBD2,few,TRBJ2-1,CASSFGTSGRNEQFF,TGTGCCAGCAGTTTTGGGACTAGCGGGAGAAATGAGCAGTTCTTC
TRBV19,17,TRBD2,NA,TRBJ2-1,CASSIEVRGGPSNEQFF,TGTGCCAGTAGTATCGAAGTTAGGGGAGGGCCTAGCAATGAGCAGTTCTTC
TRBV5-8,14,TRBD2,NA,TRBJ2-7,CASSLAGETHEQYF,TGTGCCAGCAGCTTAGCGGGAGAAACCCACGAGCAGTACTTC
TRBV5-4,14,NA,NA,TRBJ2-7,CASSLGQNSYEQYF,TGTGCCAGCAGCTTGGGGCAGAACTCCTACGAGCAGTACTTC
TRBV19,12,NA,NA,TRBJ1-2,CASSRGGKGYTF,TGTGCCAGTAGTAGAGGGGGAAAGGGCTACACCTTC
TRBV27,14,NA,NA,TRBJ1-2,CASSLSPVSYGYTF,TGTGCCAGCAGTTTAAGTCCAGTCAGCTATGGCTACACCTTC
TRBV28,11,TRBD1,few,TRBJ1-1,CASRWTGEAFF,TGTGCCAGCAGGTGGACAGGGGAAGCTTTCTTT
TRBV6-1,14,NA,NA,TRBJ1-1,CASSEVREGQQAFF,TGTGCCAGCAGTGAAGTTAGAGAAGGACAGCAAGCTTTCTTT
TRBV5-6,14,NA,NA,TRBJ1-6,CASSFSIGGSPLHF,TGTGCCAGCAGCTTTTCGATTGGCGGTTCACCCCTCCACTTT
TRBV9,14,TRBD2,NA,TRBJ2-3,CASSDSGSTDTQYF,TGTGCCAGCAGCGATAGCGGGAGCACAGATACGCAGTATTTT
TRBV15,15,NA,NA,TRBJ1-6,CATSRVAFGGSPLHF,TGTGCCACCAGCAGAGTTGCATTTGGCGGTTCACCCCTCCACTTT
TRBV7-7,15,NA,NA,TRBJ1-3,CASSVSLNSGNTIYF,TGTGCCAGCAGCGTCAGTTTGAACTCTGGAAACACCATATATTTT
TRBV6-6,13,NA,NA,TRBJ2-7,CASSYYRVYEQYF,TGTGCCAGCAGTTACTACAGAGTCTACGAGCAGTACTTC
TRBV29-1,17,TRBD1,NA,TRBJ1-1,CSVEVVPGARGLTEAFF,TGCAGCGTTGAAGTGGTCCCAGGGGCCAGGGGGCTGACTGAAGCTTTCTTT
TRBV9,17,TRBD2,NA,TRBJ2-5,CASSVAVGLAAQETQYF,TGTGCCAGCAGCGTAGCGGTTGGGCTAGCGGCACAAGAGACCCAGTACTTC
TRBV29-1,12,TRBD1,NA,TRBJ1-5,CSVGQGNQPQHF,TGCAGCGTCGGACAGGGGAATCAGCCCCAGCATTTT
TRBV10-3,13,NA,NA,TRBJ2-7,CAISEGQNYEQYF,TGTGCCATCAGTGAGGGACAGAACTACGAGCAGTACTTC
TRBV6-1,16,NA,NA,TRBJ2-1,CASSEPRQPFYNEQFF,TGTGCCAGCAGTGAACCCCGACAGCCCTTCTACAATGAGCAGTTCTTC
TRBV19,12,NA,NA,TRBJ2-1,CASSIGGNEQFF,TGTGCCAGTAGTATTGGGGGGAATGAGCAGTTCTTC
TRBV7-9,16,TRBD2,NA,TRBJ2-5,CASSGRELRSQETQYF,TGTGCCAGCAGCGGGCGGGAGTTGAGAAGTCAAGAGACCCAGTACTTC
TRBV7-9,14,TRBD1,NA,TRBJ1-3,CASSTGQGGNTIYF,TGTGCCAGCAGTACCGGACAGGGTGGAAACACCATATATTTT
TRBV19,17,NA,NA,TRBJ2-4,CASSIGGPSSAKNIQYF,TGTGCCAGTAGTATAGGGGGGCCGTCGAGCGCCAAAAACATTCAGTACTTC
TRBV11-3,12,TRBD1,NA,TRBJ1-1,CASSTGDTEAFF,TGTGCCAGCAGCACAGGGGATACTGAAGCTTTCTTT
TRBV4-2,16,TRBD2,NA,TRBJ2-1,CASSQAGTRIDNEQFF,TGTGCCAGCAGCCAGGCCGGGACTAGAATCGACAATGAGCAGTTCTTC
TRBV18,14,NA,NA,TRBJ2-1,CASSQGGQYNEQFF,TGTGCCAGCTCACAGGGGGGACAGTACAATGAGCAGTTCTTC
TRBV6-5,11,NA,NA,TRBJ1-2,CASRQGVGYTF,TGTGCCAGCAGACAGGGTGTCGGCTACACCTTC
TRBV11-2,14,TRBD2,NA,TRBJ2-5,CASSLTSAQETQYF,TGTGCCAGCAGCTTAACTAGCGCCCAAGAGACCCAGTACTTC
TRBV5-1,13,NA,NA,TRBJ2-3,CASSPGYTDTQYF,TGCGCCAGCAGCCCCGGTTACACAGATACGCAGTATTTT
TRBV29-1,15,TRBD1,few,TRBJ1-5,CSVSPGTESNQPQHF,TGCAGCGTTTCCCCCGGGACAGAGAGCAATCAGCCCCAGCATTTT
TRBV5-1,16,NA,NA,TRBJ2-3,CASSRLGGSGTDTQYF,TGCGCCAGCAGCCGGCTCGGGGGTAGTGGGACAGATACGCAGTATTTT
TRBV11-3,14,NA,few,TRBJ2-5,CASSLARNQETQYF,TGTGCCAGCAGCTTAGCGCGGAACCAAGAGACCCAGTACTTC
TRBV7-9,13,TRBD1,NA,TRBJ1-5,CASRSTTGGVQHF,TGTGCCAGCAGATCCACAACAGGGGGTGTCCAGCATTTT
TRBV4-1,16,NA,NA,TRBJ2-6,CASSSSGSSGANVLTF,TGCGCCAGCAGCTCCTCGGGGAGCTCTGGGGCCAACGTCCTGACTTTC
TRBV19,13,NA,NA,TRBJ2-1,CASSIAFTREQFF,TGTGCCAGTAGTATAGCCTTTACGAGGGAGCAGTTCTTC
TRBV19,16,TRBD1,NA,TRBJ1-3,CASSTLQGASGNTIYF,TGTGCCAGTAGTACCCTACAGGGGGCAAGTGGAAACACCATATATTTT
TRBV5-6,14,NA,NA,TRBJ2-5,CASSWAGEQETQYF,TGTGCCAGCAGCTGGGCAGGGGAACAAGAGACCCAGTACTTC
TRBV29-1,14,TRBD2,NA,TRBJ2-3,CSVDLTSMRDTQYF,TGCAGCGTTGACCTGACTAGCATGAGGGATACGCAGTATTTT
TRBV2,12,NA,NA,TRBJ1-1,CASTPGGVEAFF,TGTGCCAGCACGCCGGGGGGGGTTGAAGCTTTCTTT
TRBV9,14,TRBD2,NA,TRBJ2-1,CASSVVLAGDEQFF,TGTGCCAGCAGCGTAGTCCTAGCGGGAGATGAGCAGTTCTTC
TRBV9,13,NA,NA,TRBJ1-2,CASSPGSDYGYTF,TGTGCCAGCAGCCCGGGGTCCGACTATGGCTACACCTTC
TRBV19,15,TRBD2,NA,TRBJ2-1,CASTLEGLAKDEQFF,TGTGCCAGTACCCTGGAGGGACTAGCGAAAGATGAGCAGTTCTTC
TRBV30,17,TRBD1,NA,TRBJ1-6,CAWSSSGTGLIGSPLHF,TGTGCCTGGAGTTCCTCCGGGACAGGGCTAATAGGATCACCCCTCCACTTT
TRBV7-9,16,TRBD1,NA,TRBJ2-5,CASSAALGVRGETQYF,TGTGCCAGCAGCGCCGCCCTAGGGGTCAGGGGGGAGACCCAGTACTTC
TRBV6-1,14,NA,NA,TRBJ1-3,CATSRSGYRNTIYF,TGTGCCACCTCAAGGTCAGGGTATCGGAACACCATATATTTT
TRBV6-5,14,TRBD1,NA,TRBJ2-5,CATQGAAGVETQYF,TGTGCCACCCAGGGGGCGGCGGGTGTAGAGACCCAGTACTTC
TRBV11-3,17,TRBD2,NA,TRBJ2-1,CASSQGLAGGPVNEQFF,TGTGCCAGCAGCCAGGGACTAGCGGGAGGGCCAGTTAATGAGCAGTTCTTC
TRBV27,14,NA,NA,TRBJ1-2,CASSLIPGLGGYTF,TGTGCCAGCAGTTTAATCCCGGGACTGGGTGGCTACACCTTC
TRBV27,15,TRBD2,NA,TRBJ2-2,CATGGGLARAGELFF,TGTGCCACCGGCGGGGGACTAGCGAGAGCCGGGGAGCTGTTTTTT
TRBV27,14,TRBD1,few,TRBJ2-7,CASSLGQGPYEQYF,TGTGCCAGCAGTCTGGGACAGGGCCCCTACGAGCAGTACTTC
TRBV6-6,16,TRBD1,NA,TRBJ1-6,CASSYSGQVIDSPLHF,TGTGCCAGCAGTTACTCGGGACAGGTTATAGATTCACCCCTCCACTTT